The 5 T cell receptor beta chains given below trace back to one sample, sequenced in a study of cytomegalovirus exposure and HLA in healthy donors. The PCR made use of 60 Vbeta and 13 Jbeta primers. TCRdb keeps only in-frame clones here, not all; method: immunoSEQ multiplex PCR. Of about 280,000 clones listed, about 90% are singletons. Sequenced sample: PBMCs. The receptors come from a woman aged 18-30 years in good health and CMV-seronegative.

Turning to this clone: An end of the junction does not agree with germline; a read error may underlie this. This chain uses TRBV5-6 with TRBJ2-7, with unresolved D. Per germline, CDR1 SGHDT and CDR2 YYEEEE. CDR3 length equals 12 residues. In DNA form, the CDR3 reads TGTGCCAGCAGCTTGGACGGGTACGAGCAGCACTTC. This sequence encodes CASSLDGYEQHF.

The chain combines TRBV5-6 with TRBJ2-2; D gene unclear. Looked up from germline, CDR1 is SGHDT and CDR2 is YYEEEE. V was cut by 0 bases and J by 1 base, with 10 bases left in between. The CDR3 has 16 amino acids. The CDR3 spells CASSLDSTLNTGELFF. CDR3 bases: TGTGCCAGCAGCTTGGACTCCACGTTGAACACCGGGGAGCTGTTTTTT.

V gene TRBV5-4 combines with J gene TRBJ1-2; a possible D gene is TRBD1 (6 bases). Trimming stripped 4 bases from V and 4 bases from J, with 11 bases between. Germline loops: CDR1 SGHNT, CDR2 YYREEE (reference sequence). The CDR3 is 13 residues long. The CDR3 coding sequence is TGTGCCAGCAGCAAAGACAGGACCTATGGCTACACCTTC. Its protein product is CASSKDRTYGYTF.

The rearrangement uses TRBV5-1 and TRBJ2-2; 8 bases map to TRBD1. Trimming took 7 bases from V and 6 from J; bases not matched to a gene: 11. This CDR3 region has 15 residues. Germline CDR1 reads SGHRS; CDR2 reads YFSETQ. CDR3 nucleotide sequence: TGCGCCAGCCCCCCTGACAGGGGAAAGGCCGGGGAGCTGTTTTTT. Translating gives CASPPDRGKAGELFF.

A word on this clone: The CDR3 ends on some other residue instead of the conserved phenylalanine or tryptophan, so this is likely a read error. The chain uses TRBV6-5 and TRBJ2-7, with 8 bases that match TRBD1. Germline V lookup: CDR1 MNHEY, CDR2 SVGAGI. The CDR3 is 15 amino acids. The trim removed 5 bases at V and 3 bases at J, leaving 9 bases unmatched. In DNA, the CDR3 is TGTGCCAGCAGTGTCGGGACAGGAGAAATCTACGAGCAGTACTCC. Translating it yields CASSVGTGEIYEQYS.